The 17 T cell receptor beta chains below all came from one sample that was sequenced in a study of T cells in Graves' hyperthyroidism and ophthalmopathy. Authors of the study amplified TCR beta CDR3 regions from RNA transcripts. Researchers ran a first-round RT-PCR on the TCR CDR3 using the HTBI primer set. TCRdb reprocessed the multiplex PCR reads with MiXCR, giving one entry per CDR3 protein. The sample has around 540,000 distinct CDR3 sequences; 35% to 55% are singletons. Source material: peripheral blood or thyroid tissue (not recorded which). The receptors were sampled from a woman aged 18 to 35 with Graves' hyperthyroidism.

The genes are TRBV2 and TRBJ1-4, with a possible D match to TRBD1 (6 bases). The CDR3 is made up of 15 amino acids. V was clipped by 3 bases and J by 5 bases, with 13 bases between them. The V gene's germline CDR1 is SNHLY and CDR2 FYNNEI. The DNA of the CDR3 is TGTGCCAGCAGTGATTGGGGTCAGGGGAATGAAAAACTGTTTTTT. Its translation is CASSDWGQGNEKLFF.

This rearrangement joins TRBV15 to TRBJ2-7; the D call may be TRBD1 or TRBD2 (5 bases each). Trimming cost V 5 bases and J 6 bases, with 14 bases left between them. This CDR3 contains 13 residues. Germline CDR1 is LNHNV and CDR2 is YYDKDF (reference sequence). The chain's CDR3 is CATSLDTRGEQYF. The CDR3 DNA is TGTGCCACCAGCTTGGACACTCGGGGCGAGCAGTACTTC.

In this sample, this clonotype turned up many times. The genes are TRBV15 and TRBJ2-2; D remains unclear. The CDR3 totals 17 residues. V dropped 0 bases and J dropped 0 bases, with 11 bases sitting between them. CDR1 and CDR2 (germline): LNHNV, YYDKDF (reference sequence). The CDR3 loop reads CATSRDSPQSNTGELFF. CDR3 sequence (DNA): TGTGCCACCAGCAGAGATAGCCCTCAGTCGAACACCGGGGAGCTGTTTTTT. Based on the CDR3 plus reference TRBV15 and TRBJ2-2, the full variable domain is DAMVIQNPRYQVTQFGKPVTLSCSQTLNHNVMYWYQQKSSQAPKLLFHYYDKDFNNEADTPDNFQSRRPNTSFCFLDIRSPGLGDTAMYLCATSRDSPQSNTGELFFGEGSRLTVL.

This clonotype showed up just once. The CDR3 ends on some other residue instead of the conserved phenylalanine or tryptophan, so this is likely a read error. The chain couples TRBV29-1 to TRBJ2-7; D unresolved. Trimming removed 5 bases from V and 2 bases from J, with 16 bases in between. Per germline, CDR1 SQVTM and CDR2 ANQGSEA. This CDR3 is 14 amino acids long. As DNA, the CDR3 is TGCAGCGTTCTGGACCCATATAGCCCCTACGAGCAGTACTAC. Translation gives CSVLDPYSPYEQYY.

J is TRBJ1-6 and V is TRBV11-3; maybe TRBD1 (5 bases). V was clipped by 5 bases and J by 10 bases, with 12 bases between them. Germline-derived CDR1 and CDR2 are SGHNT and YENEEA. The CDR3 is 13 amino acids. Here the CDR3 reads CASSGRGGSPLHF. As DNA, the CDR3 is TGTGCCAGCAGCGGGCGGGGGGGATCACCCCTCCACTTT. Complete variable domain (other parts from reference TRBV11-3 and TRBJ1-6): EAGVVQSPRYKIIEKKQPVAFWCNPISGHNTLYWYLQNLGQGPELLIRYENEEAVDDSQLPKDRFSAERLKGVDSTLKIQPAELGDSAVYLCASSGRGGSPLHFGNGTRLTVT.

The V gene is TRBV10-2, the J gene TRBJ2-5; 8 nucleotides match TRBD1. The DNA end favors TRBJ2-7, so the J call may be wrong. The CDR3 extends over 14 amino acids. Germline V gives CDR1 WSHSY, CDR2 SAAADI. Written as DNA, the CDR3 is TGCGCCAGTGGACAGGGCTGGGACCGGGACGAGCAGTACTTC. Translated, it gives CASGQGWDRDEQYF.

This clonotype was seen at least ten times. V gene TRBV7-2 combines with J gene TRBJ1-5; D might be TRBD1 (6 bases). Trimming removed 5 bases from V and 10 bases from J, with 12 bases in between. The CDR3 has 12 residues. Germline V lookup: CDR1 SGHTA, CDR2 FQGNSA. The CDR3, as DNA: TGTGCCAGCAGCCTAACCGGGACACCCCAGCATTTT. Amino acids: CASSLTGTPQHF.

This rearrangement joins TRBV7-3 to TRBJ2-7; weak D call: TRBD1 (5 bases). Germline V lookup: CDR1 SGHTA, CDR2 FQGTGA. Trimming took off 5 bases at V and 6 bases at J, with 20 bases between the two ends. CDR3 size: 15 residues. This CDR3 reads CASSQGAGIFSEQYF. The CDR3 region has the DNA TGTGCCAGCAGCCAAGGGGCAGGTATTTTTTCCGAGCAGTACTTC. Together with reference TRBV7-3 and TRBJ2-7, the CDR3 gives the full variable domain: GAGVSQTPSNKVTEKGKYVELRCDPISGHTALYWYRQSLGQGPEFLIYFQGTGAADDSGLPNDRFFAVRPEGSVSTLKIQRTERGDSAVYLCASSQGAGIFSEQYFGPGTRLTVT.

The CDR3 DNA sequence: TGTGCCAGCAGCCCCGCCCCCGCCAAACAAGAGACCCAGTACTTC. This translates into CASSPAPAKQETQYF. This rearrangement joins TRBV7-9 to TRBJ2-5; the D is unclear. V was shortened by 5 bases and J by 2 bases, with 15 bases between the two germline ends. This CDR3 is built from 15 residues. Germline V gene lookup returns CDR1 SEHNR and CDR2 FQNEAQ (reference sequence).

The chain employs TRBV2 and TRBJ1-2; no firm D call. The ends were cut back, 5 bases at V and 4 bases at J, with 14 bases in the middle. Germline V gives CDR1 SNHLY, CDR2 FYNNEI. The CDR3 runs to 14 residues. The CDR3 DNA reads TGTGCCAGCAGTATAGGATCAGGCCTCTATGGCTACACCTTC. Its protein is CASSIGSGLYGYTF.

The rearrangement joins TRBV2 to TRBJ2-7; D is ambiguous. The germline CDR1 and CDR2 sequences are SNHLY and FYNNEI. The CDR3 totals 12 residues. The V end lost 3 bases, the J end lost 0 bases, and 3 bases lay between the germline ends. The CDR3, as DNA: TGTGCCAGCAGTGATCTCTCCTACGAGCAGTACTTC. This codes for CASSDLSYEQYF.

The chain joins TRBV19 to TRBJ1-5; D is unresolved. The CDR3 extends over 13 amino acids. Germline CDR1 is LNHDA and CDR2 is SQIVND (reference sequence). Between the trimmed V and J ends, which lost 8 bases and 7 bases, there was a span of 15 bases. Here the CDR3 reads CASGRSYGQPQHF. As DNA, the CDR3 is TGTGCCAGTGGACGTTCCTACGGGCAGCCCCAGCATTTT.

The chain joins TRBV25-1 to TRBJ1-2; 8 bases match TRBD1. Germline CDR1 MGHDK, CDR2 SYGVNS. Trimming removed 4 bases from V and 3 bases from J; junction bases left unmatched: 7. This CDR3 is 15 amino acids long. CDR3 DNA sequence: TGTGCCAGCAGTGCAAGACAGGGGTTGGACTATGGCTACACCTTC. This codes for CASSARQGLDYGYTF.

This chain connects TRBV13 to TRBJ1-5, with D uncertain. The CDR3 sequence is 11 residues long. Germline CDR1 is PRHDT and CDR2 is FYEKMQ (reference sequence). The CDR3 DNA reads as TGTGACAGATATAGCAATCAGCCCCAGCATTTT. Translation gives CDRYSNQPQHF.

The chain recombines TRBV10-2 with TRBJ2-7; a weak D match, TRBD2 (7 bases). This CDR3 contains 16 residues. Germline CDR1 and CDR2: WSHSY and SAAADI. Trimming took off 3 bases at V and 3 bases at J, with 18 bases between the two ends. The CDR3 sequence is CASSDYGGRGGYEQYF. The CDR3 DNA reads TGCGCCAGCAGTGACTATGGCGGGAGAGGGGGCTACGAGCAGTACTTC.

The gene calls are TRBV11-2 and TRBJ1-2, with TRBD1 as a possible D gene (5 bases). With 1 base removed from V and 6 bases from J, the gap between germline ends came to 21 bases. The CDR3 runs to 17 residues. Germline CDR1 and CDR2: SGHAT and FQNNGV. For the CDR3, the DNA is TGTGCCAGCAGCTTAGTTCATGGGGCAGCACTTCAGGATGGCTACACCTTC. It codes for CASSLVHGAALQDGYTF.

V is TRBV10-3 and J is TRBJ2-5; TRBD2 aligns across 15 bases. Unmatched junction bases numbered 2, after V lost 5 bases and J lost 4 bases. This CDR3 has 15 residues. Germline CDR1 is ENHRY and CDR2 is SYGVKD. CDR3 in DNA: TGTGCCATCAGTTCGGGACTAGCGGGAGGAGAGACCCAGTACTTC. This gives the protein CAISSGLAGGETQYF.